The 24 T cell receptor beta chains presented below share a single source sample, sequenced in a study of a mutant IDH1 vaccine in newly diagnosed glioma. Only in-frame clones appear in the TCRdb table, and some are missing; sequencing was by immunoSEQ multiplex PCR. The sample yields some 40,000 clones, 65% to 80% seen once. Antigen specificity for these receptors is unknown. Documented time point: week 47, end of study. The content of each vaccine dose was 300 ug of mutant IDH1 20-mer peptide, and topical imiquimod accompanied it. The input for sequencing was PBMCs, taken from a glioma patient whose treatment included an IDH1 peptide vaccine. Receptors were obtained from a man aged 40-49 years with glioma.

The V gene is TRBV25-1, the J gene TRBJ1-2, with 8 bases matching TRBD1. V lost 3 bases to trimming and J lost 4 bases; unmatched junction nucleotides: 10. This CDR3 spans 16 amino acids. Germline CDR1 and CDR2: MGHDK and SYGVNS. For the CDR3, the DNA is TGTGCCAGCAGTGATCCCGGTTCAGGGGGCGCCTATGGCTACACCTTC. Translation gives CASSDPGSGGAYGYTF.

V and J are TRBV6-5 and TRBJ2-2; D unresolved. The CDR3 loop spans 14 amino acids. V was pared by 2 bases and J by 0 bases, with 4 bases between. CDR1 and CDR2 (germline): MNHEY, SVGAGI. The CDR3 DNA reads TGTGCCAGCAGTTACGGCGCGAACACCGGGGAGCTGTTTTTT. This encodes CASSYGANTGELFF.

This chain connects TRBV2 to TRBJ2-3; 10 nucleotides line up with TRBD2. The CDR3 has 16 amino acids. Germline V gives CDR1 SNHLY, CDR2 FYNNEI. Unmatched junction bases numbered 6, after V lost 6 bases and J lost 0 bases. The CDR3 sequence is CASRTSGEGSTDTQYF. Here the CDR3 DNA reads TGTGCCAGCAGAACTAGCGGGGAGGGGAGCACAGATACGCAGTATTTT.

The CDR3 nucleotides are TGTGCCAGCAGCTCAGGGGGCTCTAACTATGGCTACACCTTC. Translating it yields CASSSGGSNYGYTF. The chain links TRBV7-2 to TRBJ1-2, with 8 bases fitting TRBD1. Losses at the gene ends were 4 bases for V and 0 bases for J; bases not matched to a gene: 1. The CDR3 length is 14 residues. CDR1 and CDR2 from the germline V gene are SGHTA and FQGNSA. Combining the CDR3 with reference TRBV7-2 and TRBJ1-2 gives the whole variable domain GAGVSQSPSNKVTEKGKDVELRCDPISGHTALYWYRQSLGQGLEFLIYFQGNSAPDKSGLPSDRFSAERTGGSVSTLTIQRTQQEDSAVYLCASSSGGSNYGYTFGSGTRLTVV.

Regarding this clone: At one boundary the junction diverges from the germline segment, which might be a read error. The chain recombines TRBV11-2 with TRBJ2-5; possible D gene TRBD1, 5 bases. The CDR3 is made up of 14 amino acids. Germline V gene data show CDR1 as SGHAT and CDR2 as FQNNGV. The CDR3 DNA reads TGTGCCAGCAGCTTAGTTACAGGCCTAGAGGCCCAGTACTTC. Translating gives CASSLVTGLEAQYF. Combining the CDR3 with reference TRBV11-2 and TRBJ2-5 gives the whole variable domain EAGVAQSPRYKIIEKRQSVAFWCNPISGHATLYWYQQILGQGPKLLIQFQNNGVVDDSQLPKDRFSAERLKGVDSTLKIQPAKLEDSAVYLCASSLVTGLEAQYFGPGTRLLVL.

The rearrangement links TRBV11-3 to TRBJ2-5, with 7 positions matching TRBD2. The CDR3 contains 16 residues. Germline trimming cut 3 bases from V and 2 bases from J; bases unmatched to any gene: 9. The V gene's germline CDR1 is SGHNT and CDR2 YENEEA. The CDR3 sequence: CASSLGGGSEQETQYF. In nucleotides, the CDR3 is TGTGCCAGCAGCTTGGGTGGCGGGAGCGAACAAGAGACCCAGTACTTC.

The CDR3 protein is CASSTLTGYEQYV. The CDR3 DNA is TGTGCCAGCAGCACCTTAACCGGCTACGAGCAGTACGTC. The chain combines TRBV5-4 with TRBJ2-7; D not certain. Germline loops: CDR1 SGHNT, CDR2 YYREEE (reference sequence). Trimming pared 4 bases from V and 3 bases from J, leaving 11 bases between. This CDR3 is built from 13 residues.

V and J are TRBV10-2 and TRBJ2-1; 12 nucleotides line up with TRBD2. This CDR3 is 20 amino acids long. Germline loops: CDR1 WSHSY, CDR2 SAAADI. V was pared by 5 bases and J by 0 bases, with 14 bases of the junction left unmatched. CDR3 sequence: CASSPPFLAGGSSSYNEQFF. CDR3 DNA: TGCGCCAGCAGTCCCCCCTTTCTAGCGGGAGGGTCCAGCTCCTACAATGAGCAGTTCTTC.

The chain carries TRBV30 and TRBJ2-3; perhaps TRBD2 as D (6 bases). CDR1 GTSNPN and CDR2 SVGIG come from the germline V gene (reference sequence). The CDR3 totals 14 residues. V lost 8 bases and J lost 1, with 16 bases in between. The CDR3 spells CAQRRAGRTDTQYF. CDR3 DNA: TGTGCCCAAAGGAGGGCGGGACGCACAGATACGCAGTATTTT. The variable domain in full, completed from reference TRBV30 and TRBJ2-3, reads SQTIHQWPATLVQPVGSPLSLECTVEGTSNPNLYWYRQAAGRGLQLLFYSVGIGQISSEVPQNLSASRPQDRQFILSSKKLLLSDSGFYLCAQRRAGRTDTQYFGPGTRLTVL.

The V call is TRBV6-5, the J call TRBJ2-1; 9 bases fit TRBD2. V dropped 6 bases and J dropped 8; count of bases not matched to a gene: 11. The CDR3 sequence is 15 residues long. Germline V CDR1 and CDR2: MNHEY, SVGAGI. The CDR3 is CASRVRVAGDYEQFF. The CDR3 DNA reads TGTGCCAGCAGGGTCCGGGTAGCGGGAGATTATGAGCAGTTCTTC.

This clone appeared a few times. In nucleotides, the CDR3 is TGTGCCAGCAATCAAGCCCCAATCCAGGGGTATAGCAATCAGCCCCAGCATTTT. This sequence encodes CASNQAPIQGYSNQPQHF. The chain carries TRBV19 and TRBJ1-5, with D possibly matching TRBD1 (6 bases). In germline, CDR1 is LNHDA, CDR2 SQIVND (reference sequence). The ends were cut back, 9 bases at V and 0 bases at J, with 24 bases in the middle. This CDR3 is 18 amino acids long.

The chain links TRBV7-9 to TRBJ2-5; D tentatively fits TRBD1 or TRBD2 (5 bases each). Germline CDR1 reads SEHNR; CDR2 reads FQNEAQ (reference sequence). V lost 1 base and J 5 bases, leaving 8 bases between the germline ends. The CDR3 consists of 13 residues. The DNA of the CDR3 is TGTGCCAGCAGCTTAGTCGGGGCTGAGACCCAGTACTTC. This sequence encodes CASSLVGAETQYF.

The chain links TRBV2 to TRBJ2-7; D not certain. Germline CDR1 is SNHLY and CDR2 is FYNNEI. The V end was cut by 2 bases, the J end by 0 bases, with 2 bases between. The CDR3 extends over 12 amino acids. The chain's CDR3 is CASSENSYEQYF. In DNA, the CDR3 is TGTGCCAGCAGTGAAAACTCCTACGAGCAGTACTTC.

This clone was found a few times. V is TRBV28 and J is TRBJ1-1; D may be TRBD1 (5 bases). This CDR3 comprises 11 residues. Germline assignment: CDR1 MDHEN and CDR2 SYDVKM. Trimming pared 2 bases from V and 11 bases from J, leaving 9 bases between. In DNA, the CDR3 is TGTGCCAGCAGTTTAGGCAGGGCTGCTTTCTTT. Residues: CASSLGRAAFF.

This clone was seen only once. J is TRBJ2-5 and V is TRBV5-1; 8 nucleotides match TRBD2. CDR3 length: 18 amino acids. Losses at the gene ends were 5 bases for V and 2 bases for J; bases not matched to a gene: 17. CDR1 and CDR2 from the germline V gene are SGHRS and YFSETQ. CDR3 protein: CASSQPSMAGGRQETQYF. The CDR3 nucleotides are TGCGCCAGCAGTCAACCCAGCATGGCGGGAGGAAGGCAAGAGACCCAGTACTTC. The entire variable domain, with the rest obtained from reference TRBV5-1 and TRBJ2-5, is as follows: KAGVTQTPRYLIKTRGQQVTLSCSPISGHRSVSWYQQTPGQGLQFLFEYFSETQRNKGNFPGRFSGRQFSNSRSEMNVSTLELGDSALYLCASSQPSMAGGRQETQYFGPGTRLLVL.

This chain joins TRBV6-5 and TRBJ2-2; 11 nucleotides agree with TRBD1. The J segment lost 4 bases and the V segment lost 4 bases, leaving 2 bases of the junction unmatched. CDR3 size: 15 residues. Germline assignment: CDR1 MNHEY and CDR2 SVGAGI. In DNA form, the CDR3 reads TGTGCCAGCAGTTGGGGGACAGGGGGCACCGGGGAGCTGTTTTTT. It yields the protein CASSWGTGGTGELFF.

The chain has TRBV9 and TRBJ1-2; the match to TRBD1 covers 9 bases. The V and J ends lost 4 bases and 4 bases, in that order; junction bases with no gene match: 8. CDR1 and CDR2 from the germline V gene are SGDLS and YYNGEE. The CDR3 is 15 residues long. For the CDR3, the DNA is TGTGCCAGCAGCCCCGGACAGGGGCTGGGCTATGGCTACACCTTC. Translated: CASSPGQGLGYGYTF.

This clone was detected only once. This chain uses TRBV5-6 with TRBJ2-5, with unresolved D. The germline CDR1 and CDR2 sequences are SGHDT and YYEEEE. This CDR3 spans 15 amino acids. Trimming stripped 0 bases from V and 1 base from J, with 10 bases between. The DNA of the CDR3 is TGTGCCAGCAGCTTGGGGGGTGCTCTCCAAGAGACCCAGTACTTC. Translated, it gives CASSLGGALQETQYF.

This chain joins TRBV27 and TRBJ2-1; TRBD2 aligns across 8 bases. The CDR3 has 15 amino acids. The V and J ends lost 5 bases and 7 bases, in that order; junction bases with no gene match: 10. Germline-derived CDR1 and CDR2 are MNHEY and SMNVEV (reference sequence). CDR3 DNA sequence: TGTGCCAGCAGTACCCTGGCTAGCGGGCGAAATGAGCAGTTCTTC. Translated: CASSTLASGRNEQFF.

The chain employs TRBV30 and TRBJ2-5, with unresolved D. Germline-derived CDR1 and CDR2 are GTSNPN and SVGIG (reference sequence). The CDR3 spans 13 residues. V lost 3 bases, J lost 5 bases, and 13 bases lay in between. CDR3 region: CAWSQRRAETQYF. CDR3 bases: TGTGCCTGGAGCCAGAGACGGGCGGAGACCCAGTACTTC.

The chain employs TRBV5-4 and TRBJ2-1, with 7 positions matching TRBD2. In germline, CDR1 is SGHNT, CDR2 YYREEE (reference sequence). The CDR3 is 12 residues long. The V segment lost 2 bases and the J segment 11 bases; nucleotides outside the gene matches: 4. As DNA, the CDR3 is TGTGCCAGCAGCTTTTTGGGGACTAAGCAGTTCTTC. The encoded protein is CASSFLGTKQFF.

The chain recombines TRBV5-1 with TRBJ2-1; 12 positions agree with TRBD2. The germline CDR1 and CDR2 sequences are SGHRS and YFSETQ. The CDR3 is 17 residues long. With 2 bases clipped from V and 8 bases from J, the junction kept 11 bases outside the gene matches. CDR3 in amino acids: CASSFEGLAGFQDEQFF. The CDR3 DNA sequence: TGCGCCAGCAGCTTCGAGGGACTAGCGGGTTTCCAGGATGAGCAGTTCTTC.

The rearrangement uses TRBV2 and TRBJ1-5, with 8 bases that match TRBD1. This CDR3 contains 14 residues. V was pared by 4 bases and J by 6 bases, with 5 bases of the junction left unmatched. From germline, CDR1 is SNHLY and CDR2 FYNNEI. The CDR3 protein is CASSGTGLGQPQHF. For the CDR3, the DNA is TGTGCCAGCAGTGGGACAGGGCTCGGTCAGCCCCAGCATTTT.

This clone appeared a single time. The J gene is TRBJ2-3, the V gene TRBV6-1; tentative D call: TRBD2 (7 bases). Per the germline V gene, CDR1 is MNHNS and CDR2 is SASEGT. V lost 1 base, J lost 5 bases, and 28 bases lay in between. This CDR3 is built from 20 residues. The DNA of the CDR3 is TGTGCCAGCAGTGAAGTACTCTCGACGGGGGGCGCGGTAAGAGGAGATACGCAGTATTTT. Residues: CASSEVLSTGGAVRGDTQYF.